This T cell receptor (beta chain) was profiled in a study of blood T cell repertoires in COVID-19. Study as a whole: Samples taken during acute and convalescent COVID-19 were collected in the United States, Italy and Spain. PBMCs, B-cell-depleted T cells, or T cells were the source of the cDNA or gDNA that made up the material.

CDR3 length equals 17 residues. Trimming cost V 7 bases and J 0 bases; bases outside gene matches: 8. Germline-derived CDR1 and CDR2 are WSHSY and SAAADI. In its sample, this clone was seen a few times. Original data processing: Amplification with reference gene primers provided the estimates of nucleated cell counts. Using immunoSEQ multiplex PCR, the repertoire was profiled, and TCRdb retains in-frame clones only, with some absent. The V and J calls and clone size are taken from that table; D and trimming were inferred from the DNA. This table has about 70,000 clones, more than 80% appearing once. The TCR originated in a woman older than 75 with active or convalescent COVID-19. The chain links TRBV10-2 to TRBJ1-6; 8 positions match TRBD1. Sequencing input: peripheral blood. This CDR3 is CASTRGQGSSYNSPLHF. The CDR3 nucleotides are TGCGCCAGCACCCGCGGACAGGGAAGCTCCTATAATTCACCCCTCCACTTT.